This T cell receptor (beta chain) was found in a study of T-cell reconstitution after alpha-beta-depleted transplantation in children. Concerning this clonotype: Its matching antigen is unknown.

The length of the CDR3 is 13 residues. V was pared by 6 bases and J by 8 bases, with 9 bases of the junction left unmatched. The V gene's germline CDR1 is MGHDK and CDR2 SYGVNS. Study-wide points: Counts and diversity of T cells one year after transplant came mostly from newly produced T cells.

A TCRbeta library incorporating unique molecular identifiers was prepared. TCRdb recomputed calls from the PCR reads with MiXCR, one row per CDR3 protein. The table lists about 980,000 distinct CDR3 sequences, about 31% of them singletons. The gene calls are TRBV25-1 and TRBJ1-2; 7 nucleotides line up with TRBD1. The TCR comes from a boy in the first two years of life who had a stem cell transplant for SCID, so the T cells may come from the graft donor. Sequences were derived from PBMCs, mostly from graft donor cells, sampled 360 days after TCRalphabeta/CD19-depleted stem cell transplant. CDR3 in amino acids: CASRATGTSGYTF. In nucleotides, the CDR3 is TGTGCCAGCAGAGCGACAGGGACGAGCGGCTACACCTTC.